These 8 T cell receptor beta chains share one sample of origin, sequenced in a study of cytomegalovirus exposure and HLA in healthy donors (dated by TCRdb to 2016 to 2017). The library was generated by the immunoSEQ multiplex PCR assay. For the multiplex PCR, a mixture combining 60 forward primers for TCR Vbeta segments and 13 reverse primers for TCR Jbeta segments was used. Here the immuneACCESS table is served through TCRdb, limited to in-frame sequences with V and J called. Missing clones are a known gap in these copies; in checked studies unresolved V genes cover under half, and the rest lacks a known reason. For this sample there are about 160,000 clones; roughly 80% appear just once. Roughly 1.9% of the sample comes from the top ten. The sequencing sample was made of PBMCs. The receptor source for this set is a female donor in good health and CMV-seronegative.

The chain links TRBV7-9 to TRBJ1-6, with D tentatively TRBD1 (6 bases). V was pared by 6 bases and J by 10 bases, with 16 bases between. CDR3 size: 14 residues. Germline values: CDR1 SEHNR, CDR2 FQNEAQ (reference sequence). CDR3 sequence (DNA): TGTGCCAGCAGACCACAGGGCCGAGGATCACCCCTCCACTTT. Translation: CASRPQGRGSPLHF.

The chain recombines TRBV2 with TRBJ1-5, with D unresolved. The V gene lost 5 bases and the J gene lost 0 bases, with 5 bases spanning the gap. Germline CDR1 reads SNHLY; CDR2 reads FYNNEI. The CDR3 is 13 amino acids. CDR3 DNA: TGTGCCAGCAGTCAGAATAGCAATCAGCCCCAGCATTTT. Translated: CASSQNSNQPQHF.

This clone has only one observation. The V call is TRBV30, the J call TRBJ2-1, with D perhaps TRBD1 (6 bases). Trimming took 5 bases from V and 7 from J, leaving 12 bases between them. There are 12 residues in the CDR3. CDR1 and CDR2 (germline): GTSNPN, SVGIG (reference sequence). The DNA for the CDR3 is TGTGCCTGGGGACAGAGGCCGAATGAGCAGTTCTTC. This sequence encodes CAWGQRPNEQFF.

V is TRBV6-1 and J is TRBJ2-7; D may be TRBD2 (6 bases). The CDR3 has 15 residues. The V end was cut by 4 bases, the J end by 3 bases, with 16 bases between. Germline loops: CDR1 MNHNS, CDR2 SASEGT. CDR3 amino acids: CASSGVAGPGYEQYF. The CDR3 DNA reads TGTGCCAGCAGTGGCGTCGCGGGGCCCGGCTACGAGCAGTACTTC.

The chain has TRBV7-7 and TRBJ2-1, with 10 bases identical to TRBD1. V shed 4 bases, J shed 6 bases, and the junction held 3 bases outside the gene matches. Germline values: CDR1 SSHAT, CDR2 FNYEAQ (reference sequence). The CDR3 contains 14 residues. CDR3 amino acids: CASSSRDRGNEQFF. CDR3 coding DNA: TGTGCCAGCAGCTCCCGGGACAGGGGCAATGAGCAGTTCTTC.

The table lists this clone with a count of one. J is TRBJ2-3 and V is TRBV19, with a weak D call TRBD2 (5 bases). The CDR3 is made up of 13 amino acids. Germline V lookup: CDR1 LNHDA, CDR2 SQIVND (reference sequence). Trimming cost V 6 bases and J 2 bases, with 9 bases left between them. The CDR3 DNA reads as TGTGCCAGTAGCCTCGGACTCACAGATACGCAGTATTTT. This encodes CASSLGLTDTQYF.

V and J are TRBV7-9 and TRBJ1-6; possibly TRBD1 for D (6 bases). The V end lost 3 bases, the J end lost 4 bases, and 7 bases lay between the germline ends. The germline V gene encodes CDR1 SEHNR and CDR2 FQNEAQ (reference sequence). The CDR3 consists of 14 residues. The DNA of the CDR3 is TGTGCCAGCAGCTTCGGACAGTATAATTCACCCCTCCACTTT. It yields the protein CASSFGQYNSPLHF.

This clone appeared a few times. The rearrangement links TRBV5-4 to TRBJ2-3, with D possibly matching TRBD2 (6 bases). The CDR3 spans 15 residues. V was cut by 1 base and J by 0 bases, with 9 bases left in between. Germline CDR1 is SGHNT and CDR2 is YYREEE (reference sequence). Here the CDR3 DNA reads TGTGCCAGCAGCTTGACTAGCCCCAGCACAGATACGCAGTATTTT. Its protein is CASSLTSPSTDTQYF.